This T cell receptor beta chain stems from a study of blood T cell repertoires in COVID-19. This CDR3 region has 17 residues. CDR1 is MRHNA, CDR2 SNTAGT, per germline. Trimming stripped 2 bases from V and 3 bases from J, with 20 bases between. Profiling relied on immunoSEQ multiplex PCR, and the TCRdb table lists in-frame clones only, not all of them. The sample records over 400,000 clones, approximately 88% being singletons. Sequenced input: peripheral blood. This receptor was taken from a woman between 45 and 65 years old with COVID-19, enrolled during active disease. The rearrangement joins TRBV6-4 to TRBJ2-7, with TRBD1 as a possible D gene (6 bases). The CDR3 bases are TGTGCCAGCAGTGACGCCAGGGGTTTTCCGGGGTGCTACGAGCAGTACTTC. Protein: CASSDARGFPGCYEQYF.